These T cell receptor beta chains were read from a single sample in a study of cytomegalovirus exposure and HLA in healthy donors. Assay used: immunoSEQ multiplex PCR; TCRdb lists only in-frame clones, some missing. This table holds under 200,000 clones, 60% to 80% found once. Source material: PBMCs. Every receptor here comes from a man aged 35 to 55 in good health and CMV-seronegative. Both conserved end residues are part of each CDR3. The D gene is left open where the match is weak. Clone size, where shown, is once, few, many, or a class for clones that have expanded.

d_gene	v_gene	j_gene	abundance	CDR3aa	CDR3nt
.	TRBV19	TRBJ2-4	.	CASLQVGAKNIQYF	TGTGCCAGCTTACAGGTTGGAGCCAAAAACATTCAGTACTTC
TRBD1	TRBV12-5	TRBJ2-5	.	CASGWNRGLQETRYF	TGTGCTAGTGGTTGGAACAGGGGCCTTCAAGAGACCCGGTACTTC
TRBD2	TRBV7-3	TRBJ2-2	.	CASSKGLAGGTGELFF	TGTGCCAGCAGTAAGGGACTAGCGGGTGGGACCGGGGAGCTGTTTTTT
.	TRBV27	TRBJ1-2	.	CASSPGVGYGYTF	TGTGCCAGCAGTCCAGGGGTTGGCTATGGCTACACCTTC
.	TRBV10-3	TRBJ1-1	.	CAISGRGINTEAFF	TGTGCCATCAGTGGGAGAGGTATCAATACTGAAGCTTTCTTT
.	TRBV6-1	TRBJ1-6	.	CASSEGSSYNSPLHF	TGTGCCAGCAGCGAGGGAAGCTCCTATAATTCACCCCTCCACTTT
TRBD2	TRBV28	TRBJ2-7	.	CASSTPTSGGNEQYF	TGTGCCAGCAGTACTCCGACTAGCGGGGGCAACGAGCAGTACTTC
TRBD2	TRBV5-1	TRBJ2-5	.	CASSLVGSREGTQYF	TGCGCCAGCAGCTTGGTGGGCAGTCGGGAGGGGACCCAGTACTTC
TRBD2	TRBV6-1	TRBJ2-7	few	CASHGRGSLYEQYF	TGTGCCAGTCACGGGAGGGGGTCTCTGTACGAGCAGTACTTC
.	TRBV15	TRBJ2-2	.	CATSRDGGGAGELFF	TGTGCCACCAGCAGAGATGGAGGAGGGGCCGGGGAGCTGTTTTTT
TRBD1	TRBV5-4	TRBJ1-3	.	CASSTRQGSGNTIYF	TGTGCCAGCAGCACAAGACAGGGTTCTGGAAACACCATATATTTT
.	TRBV6-6	TRBJ1-4	few	CASSGPMASEKLFF	TGTGCCAGCAGTGGCCCCATGGCTAGCGAAAAACTGTTTTTT
TRBD1	TRBV6-5	TRBJ1-4	few	CASSYGQGRTNEKLFF	TGTGCCAGCAGTTACGGACAGGGGAGGACTAATGAAAAACTGTTTTTT
TRBD1	TRBV28	TRBJ1-6	.	CASSRTGGAHNSPLHF	TGTGCCAGCAGCCGGACAGGGGGCGCGCATAATTCACCCCTCCACTTT
TRBD2	TRBV7-9	TRBJ2-5	.	CASNPDKGGGARETQYF	TGTGCCAGCAATCCCGATAAGGGCGGGGGGGCACGGGAGACCCAGTACTTC
TRBD2	TRBV11-3	TRBJ2-7	few	CASSPNSGADHEQYF	TGTGCCAGCAGCCCCAATAGCGGGGCCGACCACGAGCAGTACTTC
TRBD1	TRBV11-1	TRBJ2-7	.	CASSFRTGGNEQYF	TGTGCCAGCAGCTTCCGGACAGGGGGGAACGAGCAGTACTTC
.	TRBV11-2	TRBJ2-2	.	CASSKPKTVNTGELFF	TGTGCCAGCAGCAAACCAAAGACAGTGAACACCGGGGAGCTGTTTTTT
.	TRBV28	TRBJ1-5	.	CASRSGSQPQHF	TGTGCCAGCAGGTCGGGTAGTCAGCCCCAGCATTTT
.	TRBV18	TRBJ2-7	few	CASSPRWQAYEQYF	TGTGCCAGCTCACCACGATGGCAAGCCTACGAGCAGTACTTC
.	TRBV7-9	TRBJ2-3	once	CASSVSPPGYTDTQYF	TGTGCCAGCAGCGTTAGTCCTCCGGGGTACACAGATACGCAGTATTTT
TRBD1	TRBV14	TRBJ1-5	.	CASYIGDRHNQPQHF	TGTGCCAGCTATATAGGGGACAGGCATAATCAGCCCCAGCATTTT
.	TRBV6-6	TRBJ2-3	few	CASSSGELPRTDTQYF	TGTGCCAGCAGTTCGGGGGAACTACCACGCACAGATACGCAGTATTTT
.	TRBV28	TRBJ1-4	.	CASSLLGATTNEKLFF	TGTGCCAGCAGTTTATTAGGGGCTACAACTAATGAAAAACTGTTTTTT
TRBD2	TRBV2	TRBJ2-1	.	CASSPGTSEFHEQFF	TGTGCCAGCAGCCCCGGGACTAGCGAATTTCATGAGCAGTTCTTC
TRBD1	TRBV29-1	TRBJ1-5	.	CSVRTGGGNQPQHF	TGCAGCGTTCGGACAGGGGGAGGCAATCAGCCCCAGCATTTT
.	TRBV4-1	TRBJ2-1	.	CASSSPTERNEQFF	TGCGCCAGCAGCTCCCCTACTGAGAGGAATGAGCAGTTCTTC
TRBD2	TRBV30	TRBJ2-1	.	CAWSVGQTGTSGYNEQFF	TGTGCCTGGAGCGTTGGCCAAACCGGGACTAGCGGCTACAATGAGCAGTTCTTC
TRBD2	TRBV7-3	TRBJ2-1	once	CASSSPGLAGASYNEQFF	TGTGCCAGCAGCTCCCCGGGACTAGCGGGGGCTTCCTACAATGAGCAGTTCTTC
.	TRBV29-1	TRBJ2-5	few	CSVDTGWGRETQYF	TGCAGCGTAGATACAGGGTGGGGTAGGGAGACCCAGTACTTC
TRBD1	TRBV15	TRBJ1-2	.	CAISRAETGGGGYTF	TGTGCCATCAGCAGAGCTGAAACAGGGGGCGGAGGCTACACCTTC
TRBD2	TRBV7-3	TRBJ2-3	.	CASSPGLATDTQYF	TGTGCCAGCAGCCCAGGACTAGCAACAGATACGCAGTATTTT
TRBD1	TRBV4-2	TRBJ1-5	.	CASSRQINQGGDQPQHF	TGTGCCAGCAGCCGTCAGATCAACCAGGGGGGCGATCAGCCCCAGCATTTT
TRBD1	TRBV2	TRBJ2-7	.	CASKTGTGDYEQYF	TGTGCCAGCAAGACCGGGACAGGGGACTACGAGCAGTACTTC
.	TRBV30	TRBJ1-2	.	CASYRPGGYGYTF	TGTGCCTCTTACAGGCCGGGCGGATATGGCTACACCTTC
.	TRBV5-4	TRBJ2-7	.	CASSQGRDKSSYEQYF	TGTGCCAGCAGCCAAGGCCGGGACAAGAGCTCCTACGAGCAGTACTTC
.	TRBV10-3	TRBJ2-7	.	CAISSGLSYEQYF	TGTGCCATCAGTAGCGGGCTCTCCTACGAGCAGTACTTC
TRBD1	TRBV19	TRBJ2-7	.	CASSLRDREGYEQYF	TGTGCCAGTAGTCTAAGGGACAGGGAGGGCTACGAGCAGTACTTC
.	TRBV10-3	TRBJ2-2	.	CAISPLANSNTGELFF	TGTGCCATCAGCCCTTTAGCGAACTCGAACACCGGGGAGCTGTTTTTT
.	TRBV6-5	TRBJ1-4	.	CASSPRSVEEKLFF	TGTGCCAGCAGCCCGCGTTCGGTGGAGGAAAAACTGTTTTTT
.	TRBV2	TRBJ2-6	.	CARSRDTITQVLTF	TGTGCCAGGAGCCGGGACACCATAACCCAGGTCCTGACTTTC
TRBD2	TRBV7-9	TRBJ2-7	.	CASSPPGGGEQYF	TGTGCCAGCAGTCCCCCGGGGGGGGGCGAGCAGTACTTC
.	TRBV4-3	TRBJ1-2	.	CASSQEAGYGYTF	TGCGCCAGCAGCCAAGAGGCGGGCTATGGCTACACCTTC
.	TRBV29-1	TRBJ2-3	.	CSVAALAAADTQYF	TGCAGCGTTGCGGCCCTAGCAGCCGCAGATACGCAGTATTTT
.	TRBV7-9	TRBJ1-1	few	CSSSLPLSVTEAFF	TGTTCCAGCAGCTTACCCCTATCGGTCACTGAAGCTTTCTTT
TRBD1	TRBV2	TRBJ2-7	.	CASRTGTGAAGGSYEQYF	TGTGCCAGCAGAACCGGGACAGGGGCCGCGGGTGGGTCCTACGAGCAGTACTTC
TRBD2	TRBV7-2	TRBJ2-3	few	CASSLVYGRVPDTQYF	TGTGCCAGCAGCTTAGTCTACGGGAGGGTCCCAGATACGCAGTATTTT
.	TRBV30	TRBJ2-3	.	CAWSEGARGISTDTQYF	TGTGCCTGGAGTGAGGGGGCCCGCGGGATTTCCACAGATACGCAGTATTTT
TRBD1	TRBV30	TRBJ1-2	.	CAWSVQASAGGGYGYTF	TGTGCCTGGAGTGTACAGGCGTCGGCAGGGGGCGGCTATGGCTACACCTTC
.	TRBV16	TRBJ1-2	.	CASSQSGVGYTF	TGTGCCAGCAGCCAATCGGGAGTTGGCTACACCTTC
TRBD1	TRBV2	TRBJ1-4	.	CASRSGQGEEKLFF	TGTGCCAGCAGATCGGGACAGGGCGAGGAAAAACTGTTTTTT
.	TRBV6-4	TRBJ2-7	.	CASSDSVWDREQYF	TGTGCCAGCAGTGATAGCGTTTGGGATCGCGAGCAGTACTTC
.	TRBV4-2	TRBJ2-1	.	CASSQEEETLYNEQFF	TGTGCCAGCAGCCAAGAGGAGGAGACACTCTACAATGAGCAGTTCTTC
.	TRBV7-2	TRBJ2-1	few	CASSLGVRGRSYNEQFF	TGTGCCAGCAGCTTAGGAGTCAGGGGCCGGTCCTACAATGAGCAGTTCTTC
.	TRBV7-8	TRBJ1-2	few	CASSLNLNYGYTF	TGTGCCAGCAGCTTAAACCTAAACTATGGCTACACCTTC